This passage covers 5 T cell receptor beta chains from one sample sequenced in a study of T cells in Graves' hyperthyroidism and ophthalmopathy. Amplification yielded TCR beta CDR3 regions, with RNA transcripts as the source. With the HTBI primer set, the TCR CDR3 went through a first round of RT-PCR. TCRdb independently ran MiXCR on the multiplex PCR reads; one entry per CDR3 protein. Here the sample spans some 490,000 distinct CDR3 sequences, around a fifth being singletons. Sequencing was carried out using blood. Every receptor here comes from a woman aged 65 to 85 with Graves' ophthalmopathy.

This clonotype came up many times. CDR3 bases: TGTGCCAGCAGAGGCTCCAGCGGGAGTAGGGAGACCCAGTACTTC. Translated, it gives CASRGSSGSRETQYF. The chain uses TRBV7-2 and TRBJ2-5, with 8 bases lining up with TRBD2. Trimming at V came to 6 bases and at J to 5 bases, leaving 11 bases not matched to a gene. Germline V gene lookup returns CDR1 SGHTA and CDR2 FQGNSA. The CDR3 contains 15 residues.

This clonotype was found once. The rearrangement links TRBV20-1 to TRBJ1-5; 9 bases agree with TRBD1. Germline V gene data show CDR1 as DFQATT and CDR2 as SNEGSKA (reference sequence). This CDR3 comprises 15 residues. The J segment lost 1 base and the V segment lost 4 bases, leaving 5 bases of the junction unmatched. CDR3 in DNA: TGCAGTGCTATTCGACAGGGGGTAAGCAATCAGCCCCAGCATTTT. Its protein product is CSAIRQGVSNQPQHF.

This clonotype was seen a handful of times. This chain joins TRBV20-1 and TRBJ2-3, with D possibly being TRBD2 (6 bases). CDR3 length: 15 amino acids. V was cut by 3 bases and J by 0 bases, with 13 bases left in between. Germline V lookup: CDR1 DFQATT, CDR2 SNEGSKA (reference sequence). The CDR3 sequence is CSASYSGASTDTQYF. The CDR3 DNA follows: TGCAGTGCTAGTTATAGCGGAGCTAGCACAGATACGCAGTATTTT.

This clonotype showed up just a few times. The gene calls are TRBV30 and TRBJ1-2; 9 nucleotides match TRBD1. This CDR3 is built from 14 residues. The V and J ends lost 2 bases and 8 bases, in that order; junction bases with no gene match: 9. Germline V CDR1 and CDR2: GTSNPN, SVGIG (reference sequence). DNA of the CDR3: TGTGCCTGGAGTCCGGGACAGGGCGCTAAAGGCTACACCTTC. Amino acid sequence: CAWSPGQGAKGYTF.

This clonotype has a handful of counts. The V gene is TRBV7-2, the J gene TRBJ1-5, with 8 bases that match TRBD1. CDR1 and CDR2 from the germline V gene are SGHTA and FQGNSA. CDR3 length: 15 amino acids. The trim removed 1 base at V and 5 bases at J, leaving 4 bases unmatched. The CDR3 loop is CASSLVQGAYQPQHF. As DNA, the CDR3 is TGTGCCAGCAGCTTAGTGCAGGGGGCCTATCAGCCCCAGCATTTT.